The following is a T cell receptor beta chain sequence with its context. The sample is drawn from a study of T cell responses to AZD1222 COVID-19 vaccine. Measured with immunoSEQ multiplex PCR; TCRdb has only the in-frame clones, and not every one. The data contain more than 150,000 clones, 94% of them seen just once; the ten biggest clones take up about 0.6%. The germline V gene encodes CDR1 MDHEN and CDR2 SYDVKM. The length of the CDR3 is 16 residues. With 3 bases clipped from V and 1 base from J, the junction kept 7 bases outside the gene matches. Sequenced here: peripheral blood, sampled on day 0 of AZD1222 vaccination. The rearrangement uses TRBV28 and TRBJ2-3; TRBD2 agrees at 7 bases. This clonotype was obtained from an adult in good health. CDR3 bases: TGTGCCAGCAGTTTGGTCGGCGGGAGTGGCACAGATACGCAGTATTTT. It translates to CASSLVGGSGTDTQYF.